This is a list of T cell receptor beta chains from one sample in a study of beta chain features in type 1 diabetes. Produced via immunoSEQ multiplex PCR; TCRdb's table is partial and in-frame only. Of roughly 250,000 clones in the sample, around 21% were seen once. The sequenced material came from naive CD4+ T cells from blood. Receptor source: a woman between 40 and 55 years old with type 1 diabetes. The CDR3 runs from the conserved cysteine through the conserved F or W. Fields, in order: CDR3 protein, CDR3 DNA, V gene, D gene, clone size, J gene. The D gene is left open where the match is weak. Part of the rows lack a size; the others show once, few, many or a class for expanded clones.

CASSFFGGLIQETQYF,TGTGCCAGCAGCTTCTTCGGGGGACTTATCCAAGAGACCCAGTACTTC,TRBV7-2,.,.,TRBJ2-5
CAISRSENTEAFF,TGTGCCATCAGTCGTAGTGAGAACACTGAAGCTTTCTTT,TRBV10-3,.,few,TRBJ1-1
CASSSGTVYGYTF,TGTGCCAGCAGCTCTGGGACAGTCTATGGCTACACCTTC,TRBV27,TRBD1,.,TRBJ1-2
CASSLAEILNEQFF,TGTGCCAGCAGCTTAGCGGAGATCCTCAATGAGCAGTTCTTC,TRBV7-9,.,few,TRBJ2-1
CASSLQSSSYNEQFF,TGTGCCAGCAGCTTACAATCGAGCTCCTACAATGAGCAGTTCTTC,TRBV7-3,.,few,TRBJ2-1
CASSPTSGEETQYF,TGTGCCAGCTCACCGACTAGCGGGGAAGAGACCCAGTACTTC,TRBV18,TRBD2,.,TRBJ2-5
CASGTAFAGAQHF,TGTGCCAGCGGGACGGCATTCGCGGGAGCCCAGCATTTT,TRBV6-6,.,few,TRBJ1-5
CSGVTWETQYF,TGCAGTGGAGTAACTTGGGAGACCCAGTACTTC,TRBV20-1,.,few,TRBJ2-5
CASSQQRGEDIQYF,TGCGCCAGCAGCCAACAGCGGGGGGAGGACATTCAGTACTTC,TRBV4-3,TRBD2,.,TRBJ2-4
CASFPSASNEQFF,TGTGCCAGCTTCCCTAGCGCGAGCAATGAGCAGTTCTTC,TRBV27,.,few,TRBJ2-1
CASSVDLVQETQYF,TGTGCCAGCAGCGTAGATCTAGTACAAGAGACCCAGTACTTC,TRBV9,.,.,TRBJ2-5
CAWGRQGGTEAFF,TGTGCCTGGGGTCGACAGGGCGGAACTGAAGCTTTCTTT,TRBV30,TRBD1,.,TRBJ1-1
CAWRLAYEQFF,TGTGCCTGGCGTCTAGCCTATGAGCAGTTCTTC,TRBV30,.,few,TRBJ2-1
CASSPGTVGEQYF,TGTGCCAGCAGCCCGGGGACAGTCGGCGAGCAGTACTTC,TRBV13,TRBD1,.,TRBJ2-7
CASSPPGSDEQFF,TGTGCCAGCTCCCCCCCGGGGTCGGATGAGCAGTTCTTC,TRBV18,.,few,TRBJ2-1
CASSLRLAGVRNEQFF,TGTGCCAGCAGTTTAAGGCTAGCGGGAGTTCGGAATGAGCAGTTCTTC,TRBV28,TRBD2,few,TRBJ2-1
CASSETGVGGYTF,TGTGCCAGCAGTGAAACAGGGGTTGGAGGCTACACCTTC,TRBV6-5,TRBD1,.,TRBJ1-2
CASSLTWGRGETQYF,TGTGCCAGCAGCTTAACGTGGGGGCGCGGAGAGACCCAGTACTTC,TRBV7-3,.,.,TRBJ2-5
CASSLGGFMKKLFF,TGTGCCAGCAGTTTGGGAGGGTTTATGAAAAAACTGTTTTTT,TRBV28,.,.,TRBJ1-4
CSGTRKAEQFF,TGCAGTGGGACTAGGAAAGCGGAGCAGTTCTTC,TRBV20-1,TRBD2,.,TRBJ2-1
CASSPQGYPYEQYF,TGTGCCAGCAGTCCGCAGGGATATCCCTACGAGCAGTACTTC,TRBV27,.,once,TRBJ2-7
CASSPGTSGSYEQYF,TGTGCCAGCTCACCAGGGACTAGCGGGAGCTACGAGCAGTACTTC,TRBV18,TRBD2,.,TRBJ2-7
CASSYPETEGEQYF,TGTGCCAGCAGCTACCCTGAGACTGAGGGCGAGCAGTACTTC,TRBV7-8,.,.,TRBJ2-7
CASQAISYEQYF,TGCGCCAGTCAGGCGATCTCCTACGAGCAGTACTTC,TRBV10-2,.,.,TRBJ2-7
CASSSTGLDQPQHF,TGTGCCAGCAGCTCCACAGGGCTCGATCAGCCCCAGCATTTT,TRBV6-5,.,few,TRBJ1-5
CASSDDRARDGYTF,TGTGCCAGCAGTGACGACAGGGCCAGGGATGGCTACACCTTC,TRBV25-1,TRBD1,.,TRBJ1-2
CASSSRQGLTYEQYF,TGTGCCAGCAGCTCGAGACAGGGCCTTACGTACGAGCAGTACTTC,TRBV7-3,TRBD1,.,TRBJ2-7
CASSQVSPGTGGETQYF,TGTGCCAGCAGCCAAGTGAGCCCCGGGACAGGAGGGGAGACCCAGTACTTC,TRBV14,TRBD1,few,TRBJ2-5
CAFGTSAYEQYF,TGTGCCTTTGGGACTAGCGCTTACGAGCAGTACTTC,TRBV30,TRBD2,.,TRBJ2-7
CASSPRQASRSGANVLTF,TGCGCCAGCAGCCCCAGACAGGCTTCTCGCTCTGGGGCCAACGTCCTGACTTTC,TRBV5-1,.,few,TRBJ2-6
CASSPGQGNQPQHF,TGTGCCAGCAGCCCGGGACAGGGCAATCAGCCCCAGCATTTT,TRBV6-5,TRBD1,.,TRBJ1-5
CASSAGSSRLQETQYF,TGTGCCAGCAGTGCAGGGTCGTCCAGGCTCCAAGAGACCCAGTACTTC,TRBV25-1,.,few,TRBJ2-5
CASSPQGEPNHEQYF,TGTGCCAGCTCACCACAGGGGGAGCCAAACCACGAGCAGTACTTC,TRBV18,.,.,TRBJ2-7
CAWSVDITYGYTF,TGTGCCTGGAGTGTTGACATTACCTATGGCTACACCTTC,TRBV30,.,.,TRBJ1-2
CASSWGGGTDTQYF,TGTGCCAGCAGCTGGGGAGGGGGGACGGATACGCAGTATTTT,TRBV7-3,.,few,TRBJ2-3
CASSSPQDHYEQYF,TGTGCCAGCAGTTCACCACAGGACCACTACGAGCAGTACTTC,TRBV28,.,.,TRBJ2-7
CSVAMGTGEETQYF,TGCAGCGTCGCGATGGGGACAGGGGAAGAGACCCAGTACTTC,TRBV29-1,TRBD1,few,TRBJ2-5
CAWSDVGGVRSLNSGNTIYF,TGTGCCTGGAGCGACGTCGGAGGTGTCCGGAGTCTTAACTCTGGAAACACCATATATTTT,TRBV30,.,few,TRBJ1-3
CASSAGTGYSYEQYF,TGTGCCAGCAGCGCAGGGACAGGGTATTCCTACGAGCAGTACTTC,TRBV9,TRBD1,.,TRBJ2-7
CSALQSEAFF,TGCAGTGCCCTCCAGTCTGAAGCTTTCTTT,TRBV20-1,.,.,TRBJ1-1
CASSLGRGRTYEQYF,TGTGCCAGCAGCTTGGGCAGGGGGCGAACCTACGAGCAGTACTTC,TRBV7-2,TRBD1,.,TRBJ2-7
CASSSSSSGGGAAEQYF,TGCGCCAGCAGCTCATCGAGTTCAGGGGGCGGTGCGGCCGAGCAGTACTTC,TRBV5-1,TRBD1,few,TRBJ2-7